The rows below give T cell receptor beta chains drawn from one sample of a study of cytomegalovirus exposure and HLA in healthy donors. Clones were read by immunoSEQ multiplex PCR, and TCRdb kept only the in-frame ones, dropping some. This table holds 78,000 or so clones, approximately 65% found once. Specimen: PBMCs. The source is a male donor in good health and CMV-seropositive. Each CDR3 is given with its conserved first and last residue. The D gene is left open where the match is weak. Some rows mark clone size as missing; the rest say once, few, many or name a class of expanded clone.

clone size	D gene	J gene	V gene	CDR3 protein	CDR3 DNA
.	TRBD1	TRBJ2-3	TRBV27	CASSLLSAGTASTDTQYF	TGTGCCAGCAGTTTACTTAGCGCCGGGACAGCTAGCACAGATACGCAGTATTTT
few	.	TRBJ1-5	TRBV28	CASKGTGMQPQHF	TGTGCCAGCAAAGGAACGGGAATGCAACCCCAGCATTTT
.	.	TRBJ1-2	TRBV2	CASSPRGGISIYGYTF	TGTGCCAGCAGTCCTAGGGGAGGAATAAGTATTTATGGCTACACCTTC
.	TRBD1	TRBJ1-6	TRBV6-1	CASSGDRSSYNSPLHF	TGTGCCAGCAGTGGGGACAGAAGCTCCTATAATTCACCCCTCCACTTT
.	TRBD2	TRBJ2-3	TRBV2	CASRGERLAGGSSTDTQYF	TGTGCCAGCCGAGGGGAGAGACTAGCGGGGGGCTCTAGCACAGATACGCAGTATTTT
.	TRBD1	TRBJ2-6	TRBV6-5	CASSYQGASGANVLTF	TGTGCCAGCAGTTATCAGGGGGCTTCTGGGGCCAACGTCCTGACTTTC
.	.	TRBJ2-7	TRBV30	CAWSVQGGKQYF	TGTGCCTGGAGTGTACAAGGGGGAAAGCAGTACTTC
.	TRBD2	TRBJ2-3	TRBV18	CASSPPSGSTDTQYF	TGTGCCAGCTCCCCACCTAGCGGGAGCACAGATACGCAGTATTTT
few	.	TRBJ1-4	TRBV5-4	CASSLAGGEKLFF	TGTGCCAGCAGCTTGGCCGGTGGTGAAAAACTGTTTTTT
.	.	TRBJ1-2	TRBV30	CAWSVSGNGYTF	TGTGCCTGGAGTGTGTCAGGGAATGGCTACACCTTC
.	TRBD1	TRBJ2-7	TRBV27	CASSPYRGVYEQYF	TGTGCCAGCAGCCCCTACAGGGGGGTCTACGAGCAGTACTTC
.	.	TRBJ2-3	TRBV27	CASSLRAGSTDTQYF	TGTGCCAGCAGCCTCCGGGCGGGTAGCACAGATACGCAGTATTTT
few	TRBD1	TRBJ1-2	TRBV2	CASTETGRDYGYTF	TGTGCCAGCACTGAGACAGGGCGGGACTATGGCTACACCTTC
.	TRBD1	TRBJ1-4	TRBV19	CATAGTGVNEKLFF	TGTGCCACCGCCGGAACAGGGGTAAATGAAAAACTGTTTTTT
.	TRBD1	TRBJ1-6	TRBV14	CASSQVTGKSSPLHF	TGTGCCAGCAGCCAAGTGACAGGGAAGAGTTCACCCCTCCACTTT
.	TRBD1	TRBJ1-1	TRBV30	CAWTDRAEAFF	TGTGCCTGGACCGACAGGGCGGAAGCTTTCTTT
.	.	TRBJ2-5	TRBV29-1	CSVVNMETQYF	TGCAGCGTTGTTAATATGGAGACCCAGTACTTC
few	.	TRBJ1-6	TRBV16	CASSQLVSARGNSPLHF	TGTGCCAGCAGCCAATTGGTGTCAGCCAGGGGTAATTCACCCCTCCACTTT
.	.	TRBJ2-1	TRBV6-1	CASGGYNEQFF	TGTGCCAGCGGGGGGTACAATGAGCAGTTCTTC
.	.	TRBJ2-3	TRBV18	CASSRAGNTQYF	TGTGCCAGCTCACGGGCAGGCAATACGCAGTATTTT
.	.	TRBJ2-7	TRBV5-1	CASSFGQGTNEQYF	TGCGCCAGCAGCTTTGGGCAGGGAACCAACGAGCAGTACTTC
.	.	TRBJ2-7	TRBV7-6	CASSLGHRAYEQYF	TGTGCCAGCAGCTTAGGCCACAGGGCCTACGAGCAGTACTTC
.	TRBD2	TRBJ2-7	TRBV5-1	CASSSAGDSYEQYF	TGCGCCAGCAGCTCAGCGGGAGATAGCTACGAGCAGTACTTC
.	TRBD1	TRBJ1-1	TRBV7-9	CSSSLETDRAGGKAFF	TGTTCCAGCAGCTTAGAGACGGACAGGGCCGGGGGGAAAGCTTTCTTT
.	.	TRBJ1-2	TRBV9	CASSSGWTRAGYGYTF	TGTGCCAGCAGCTCAGGTTGGACGCGGGCGGGCTATGGCTACACCTTC
.	TRBD2	TRBJ2-3	TRBV7-3	CASSPRAPGLAGVITDTQYF	TGTGCCAGCAGCCCGCGCGCTCCAGGACTAGCGGGCGTAATCACAGATACGCAGTATTTT
.	TRBD2	TRBJ2-7	TRBV27	CASSSRTSGSYEQYF	TGTGCCAGCAGTTCACGGACTAGCGGGAGCTACGAGCAGTACTTC
.	TRBD1	TRBJ2-7	TRBV27	CASSSGDRAHEQYF	TGTGCCAGCAGTTCGGGGGACAGGGCCCACGAGCAGTACTTC
.	.	TRBJ1-3	TRBV18	CASSPTSSGNTIYF	TGTGCCAGCTCGCCGACAAGCTCTGGAAACACCATATATTTT
.	.	TRBJ1-2	TRBV6-1	CASSEAWGDGYTF	TGTGCCAGCAGTGAAGCGTGGGGCGATGGCTACACCTTC
once	TRBD1	TRBJ2-2	TRBV7-6	CASSLGDRSGGELFF	TGTGCCAGCAGCTTAGGGGACAGGTCCGGCGGGGAGCTGTTTTTT
.	.	TRBJ1-3	TRBV27	CASSRAGPGNTIYF	TGTGCCAGCAGCCGGGCGGGGCCTGGAAACACCATATATTTT